Listed here are 25 T cell receptor beta chains from one sample, sequenced in a study of cytomegalovirus exposure and HLA in healthy donors. The PCR employed 60 Vbeta primers together with 13 Jbeta primers. Using immunoSEQ multiplex PCR, the repertoire was profiled, and TCRdb retains in-frame clones only, with some absent. The sample lists about 160,000 clones, approximately 80% occurring once. Sequencing input: PBMCs. The source of these receptors is a woman between 18 and 30 years old in good health and CMV-seronegative.

The genes are TRBV4-2 and TRBJ2-1, with TRBD2 matching 9 bases. The CDR3 totals 18 residues. Germline V gene lookup returns CDR1 LGHNA and CDR2 YNFKEQ. J lost 4 bases, V lost 0 bases, and 10 bases had no gene match. The CDR3 DNA reads TGTGCCAGCAGCCAAGATAACCGGGGGCTAGCGGGATACAATGAGCAGTTCTTC. Residues: CASSQDNRGLAGYNEQFF.

The rearrangement joins TRBV15 to TRBJ2-7; possibly TRBD1 for D (6 bases). The V end was cut by 5 bases, the J end by 7 bases, with 15 bases between. Germline V gene lookup returns CDR1 LNHNV and CDR2 YYDKDF (reference sequence). This CDR3 comprises 13 residues. The CDR3 region has the DNA TGTGCCACCAGCTGGTCCCAGGGGCCGGAGCAGTACTTC. It codes for CATSWSQGPEQYF.

The rearrangement joins TRBV6-6 to TRBJ2-3; D possibly corresponds to TRBD2 (5 bases). The germline V gene has CDR1 MNHNY and CDR2 SVGAGI (reference sequence). This CDR3 comprises 15 residues. With 5 bases removed from V and 0 bases from J, the gap between germline ends came to 12 bases. CDR3 loop: CASSPPPGSTDTQYF. The CDR3 nucleotides read TGTGCCAGCAGTCCTCCCCCGGGAAGCACAGATACGCAGTATTTT.

The chain employs TRBV27 and TRBJ2-7; TRBD2 might be the D (6 bases). The V gene's germline CDR1 is MNHEY and CDR2 SMNVEV (reference sequence). Trimming removed 3 bases from V and 6 bases from J, with 15 bases in between. This CDR3 spans 14 amino acids. This CDR3 reads CASSLSTEGFEQYF. The CDR3, as DNA: TGTGCCAGCAGTTTGTCCACGGAGGGTTTCGAGCAGTACTTC.

In the case of this clone: The sample contains more than one DNA sequence encoding this CDR3. This chain connects TRBV19 to TRBJ1-5; D is possibly TRBD1 (6 bases). The CDR3 totals 15 residues. V shed 1 base and J shed 6 bases, with 13 bases lying between them. Germline CDR1 LNHDA, CDR2 SQIVND (reference sequence). The DNA for the CDR3 is TGTGCCAGTAGTATAGGTGGGCAGGGGAGTCAGCCCCAGCATTTT. This encodes CASSIGGQGSQPQHF.

The chain recombines TRBV11-2 with TRBJ1-1; TRBD1 agrees at 8 bases. Trimming cost V 2 bases and J 10 bases; bases outside gene matches: 18. CDR3 length: 17 amino acids. Germline V gene lookup returns CDR1 SGHAT and CDR2 FQNNGV. The CDR3: CASSLSQGAIVIGGAFF. CDR3 nucleotides: TGTGCCAGCAGCTTAAGCCAGGGGGCGATTGTGATAGGTGGAGCTTTCTTT.

The chain links TRBV6-5 to TRBJ2-5, with D possibly being TRBD2 (5 bases). Germline CDR1 is MNHEY and CDR2 is SVGAGI. The V gene lost 4 bases and the J gene lost 0 bases, with 9 bases spanning the gap. The CDR3 consists of 14 residues. DNA for the CDR3: TGTGCCAGCAGTTTGGCCGGGAACCAAGAGACCCAGTACTTC. This sequence encodes CASSLAGNQETQYF.

The V call is TRBV19, the J call TRBJ2-3, with D tentatively TRBD2 (5 bases). V lost 1 base and J 2 bases, leaving 10 bases between the germline ends. The V gene's germline CDR1 is LNHDA and CDR2 SQIVND (reference sequence). The CDR3 sequence is 15 residues long. The CDR3 DNA follows: TGTGCCAGTAGTATAGGGGGAGCATTCACAGATACGCAGTATTTT. Encoded protein: CASSIGGAFTDTQYF. The variable domain in full, completed from reference TRBV19 and TRBJ2-3, reads DGGITQSPKYLFRKEGQNVTLSCEQNLNHDAMYWYRQDPGQGLRLIYYSQIVNDFQKGDIAEGYSVSREKKESFPLTVTSAQKNPTAFYLCASSIGGAFTDTQYFGPGTRLTVL.

The V gene is TRBV28, the J gene TRBJ2-5; TRBD2 is a possible D gene (5 bases). Between the trimmed V and J ends, which lost 8 bases and 3 bases, there was a span of 16 bases. The CDR3 runs to 14 residues. Looked up from germline, CDR1 is MDHEN and CDR2 is SYDVKM. The chain's CDR3 is CASRPGGLEETQYF. In DNA form, the CDR3 reads TGTGCCAGCCGACCGGGTGGACTGGAAGAGACCCAGTACTTC.

The chain recombines TRBV5-4 with TRBJ1-1; 8 nucleotides line up with TRBD1. CDR1 and CDR2 (germline): SGHNT, YYREEE (reference sequence). The CDR3 is made up of 14 amino acids. The V gene end was trimmed by 4 bases and the J gene end by 4 bases; junction bases not matched to a gene: 6. CDR3 loop: CASSRYRGTTEAFF. The DNA for the CDR3 is TGTGCCAGCAGCCGTTACAGGGGGACCACTGAAGCTTTCTTT.

The chain uses TRBV5-1 and TRBJ1-2; the D is unclear. Between the trimmed V and J ends, which lost 4 bases and 10 bases, there was a span of 11 bases. The CDR3 totals 11 residues. In germline, CDR1 is SGHRS, CDR2 YFSETQ. The DNA of the CDR3 is TGCGCCAGCAGCGGCAGTGCTGTCTACACCTTC. Protein sequence: CASSGSAVYTF.

The V call is TRBV5-1, the J call TRBJ2-7; D call uncertain. Germline V lookup: CDR1 SGHRS, CDR2 YFSETQ. This CDR3 is built from 14 residues. V was shortened by 0 bases and J by 2 bases, with 9 bases between the two germline ends. The CDR3 region has the DNA TGCGCCAGCAGCTTGGAGCTTCCACCCTACGAGCAGTACTTC. Translating it yields CASSLELPPYEQYF.

Many counts were recorded for this clone. The V and J genes are TRBV28 and TRBJ1-3; D remains unclear. Looked up from germline, CDR1 is MDHEN and CDR2 is SYDVKM. V lost 7 bases and J lost 0, with 7 bases in between. This CDR3 is 13 amino acids long. This CDR3 reads CASKPSSGNTIYF. The CDR3, as DNA: TGTGCCAGCAAACCGAGCTCTGGAAACACCATATATTTT.

The chain joins TRBV4-1 to TRBJ1-1; TRBD1 might be the D (5 bases). V was clipped by 3 bases and J by 8 bases, with 10 bases between them. The CDR3 is made up of 12 amino acids. The V gene's germline CDR1 is MGHRA and CDR2 YSYEKL. CDR3 region: CASSHQDREAFF. In nucleotides, the CDR3 is TGCGCCAGCAGCCACCAAGACAGAGAAGCTTTCTTT.

The chain's CDR3 is CASSLQVGGETQYF. DNA of the CDR3: TGCGCCAGCAGCTTGCAAGTTGGGGGGGAGACCCAGTACTTC. This sequence joins TRBV5-1 and TRBJ2-5; D may be TRBD2 (6 bases). V lost 1 base and J lost 5, with 12 bases in between. Germline V lookup: CDR1 SGHRS, CDR2 YFSETQ. This CDR3 spans 14 amino acids.

The chain joins TRBV6-1 to TRBJ2-7; 8 nucleotides agree with TRBD1. From germline, CDR1 is MNHNS and CDR2 SASEGT. There are 15 residues in the CDR3. J was trimmed by 2 bases and V by 4 bases; bases with no gene match: 7. The CDR3 DNA reads as TGTGCCAGCAGTGCGACAGGGGTTACAACCTACGAGCAGTACTTC. It codes for CASSATGVTTYEQYF.

This clone has more than one count but fewer than ten. The chain is built from TRBV5-1 and TRBJ1-1; weak D call: TRBD1 (5 bases). The germline V and J ends were trimmed by 3 bases and 6 bases, with 9 bases remaining between them. This CDR3 has 12 amino acids. Germline V gives CDR1 SGHRS, CDR2 YFSETQ. CDR3 DNA: TGCGCCAGCAGCTCGGGGGACCCTGAAGCTTTCTTT. Its translation is CASSSGDPEAFF.

This sequence joins TRBV11-3 and TRBJ2-1; D might be TRBD2 (6 bases). The germline V gene has CDR1 SGHNT and CDR2 YENEEA. Trimming stripped 2 bases from V and 6 bases from J, with 14 bases between. The CDR3 contains 15 residues. The CDR3 region has the DNA TGTGCCAGCAGCTTACGTTGGGGGGTCCCCAATGAGCAGTTCTTC. It encodes CASSLRWGVPNEQFF.

The CDR3 nucleotides read TGCGCCAGCAGCCAAGTCGGGGGGGGGCCCTACGAGCAGTACTTC. This codes for CASSQVGGGPYEQYF. The V call is TRBV4-1, the J call TRBJ2-5; 8 bases map to TRBD2. The J call may be incorrect, as the DNA end agrees better with TRBJ2-7. CDR1 is MGHRA, CDR2 YSYEKL, per germline. There are 15 residues in the CDR3.

The rearrangement links TRBV5-1 to TRBJ1-2; 7 bases are a match to TRBD1. The CDR3 runs to 13 residues. Trimming cost V 2 bases and J 7 bases; bases outside gene matches: 5. Germline V lookup: CDR1 SGHRS, CDR2 YFSETQ. The CDR3 is CASSFTGVSGYTF. In DNA, the CDR3 is TGCGCCAGCAGCTTTACAGGGGTGAGTGGCTACACCTTC.

This chain links TRBV19 with TRBJ2-4; a possible D gene is TRBD2 (6 bases). CDR1 LNHDA and CDR2 SQIVND come from the germline V gene (reference sequence). The length of the CDR3 is 13 residues. V was cut by 7 bases and J by 3 bases, with 10 bases left in between. CDR3 sequence reads: CASMEGVKNIQYF. In nucleotides, the CDR3 is TGTGCCAGTATGGAGGGAGTCAAAAACATTCAGTACTTC.

This clone has a handful of counts. The chain has TRBV18 and TRBJ1-5; D remains unclear. V was trimmed by 6 bases and J by 5 bases, leaving 11 bases between them. The germline V gene has CDR1 KGHSH and CDR2 LQKENI. This CDR3 region has 13 residues. CDR3 loop: CASSLTEDQPQHF. The CDR3 DNA reads TGTGCCAGCTCCCTGACGGAGGATCAGCCCCAGCATTTT. Looking up the rest from reference TRBV18 and TRBJ1-5 gives the full variable domain: NAGVMQNPRHLVRRRGQEARLRCSPMKGHSHVYWYRQLPEEGLKFMVYLQKENIIDESGMPKERFSAEFPKEGPSILRIQQVVRGDSAAYFCASSLTEDQPQHFGDGTRLSIL.

In this sample, this clone turned up once. V is TRBV5-1 and J is TRBJ2-7, with D unresolved. There are 15 residues in the CDR3. CDR1 and CDR2 from the germline V gene are SGHRS and YFSETQ. V was clipped by 5 bases and J by 1 base, with 16 bases between them. The DNA for the CDR3 is TGCGCCAGCAGTTCACGACTCAAAGAATCCTACGAGCAGTACTTC. Amino acids: CASSSRLKESYEQYF.

This chain uses TRBV10-3 with TRBJ1-5; the D is unclear. CDR1 is ENHRY, CDR2 SYGVKD, per germline. The CDR3 is 14 residues long. V shed 7 bases and J shed 3 bases, with 13 bases lying between them. The CDR3: CAINNSPFNQPQHF. CDR3 bases: TGTGCCATCAATAACAGTCCCTTCAATCAGCCCCAGCATTTT.

In this sample, this clone turned up once. The chain links TRBV5-1 to TRBJ1-1; D ambiguous. CDR1 is SGHRS, CDR2 YFSETQ, per germline. Deletions cut 2 bases from V and 5 bases from J, with 19 bases between. The CDR3 consists of 16 residues. The CDR3: CASSFVGRRSATEAFF. The CDR3 DNA reads as TGCGCCAGCAGCTTTGTAGGGAGACGCTCTGCGACTGAAGCTTTCTTT.